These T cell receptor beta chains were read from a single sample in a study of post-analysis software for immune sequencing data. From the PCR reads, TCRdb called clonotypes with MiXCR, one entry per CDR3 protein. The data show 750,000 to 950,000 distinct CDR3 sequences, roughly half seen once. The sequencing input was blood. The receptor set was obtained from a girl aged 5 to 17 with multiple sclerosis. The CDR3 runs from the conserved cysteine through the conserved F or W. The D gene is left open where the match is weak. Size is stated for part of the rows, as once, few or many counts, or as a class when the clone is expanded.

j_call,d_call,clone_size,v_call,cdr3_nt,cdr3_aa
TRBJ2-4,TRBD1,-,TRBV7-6,TGTGCCAGCAGCCCAGGGACAGACTTACCCTATGAGCAGTACTTC,CASSPGTDLPYEQYF
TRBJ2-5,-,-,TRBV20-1,TGCAGTGCGCGCAAAGCTCCAGGGTCGCCAGAGACCCAGTACTTC,CSARKAPGSPETQYF
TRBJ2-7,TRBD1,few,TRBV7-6,TGTGCCAGCAGCTTAGAGACAGGGTCTCCCTACGAGCAGTACTTC,CASSLETGSPYEQYF
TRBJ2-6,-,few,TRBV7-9,TGTGCCAGCAGCTTTGTGGGGCCGAGCTCTGGGGCCAACGTCCTGACTTTC,CASSFVGPSSGANVLTF
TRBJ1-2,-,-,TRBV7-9,TGTGCCAGCAGCTTAGGGCCGGGAGGGGCTCGAAGATACTATGGCTACACCTTC,CASSLGPGGARRYYGYTF
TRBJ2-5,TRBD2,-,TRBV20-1,TGCAGTGCCCCTGGACTAGCGGGGATCCAAGAGACCCAGTACTTC,CSAPGLAGIQETQYF
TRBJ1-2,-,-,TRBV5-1,TGCGCCAGCAGCTCGACAGTCCCTACCCTGGGCTACACCTTC,CASSSTVPTLGYTF
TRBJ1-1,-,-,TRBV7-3,TGTGCCAGTTTCCCAGGGGTCATGAACACTGAAGCTTTCTTT,CASFPGVMNTEAFF
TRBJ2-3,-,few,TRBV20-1,TGCAGTGTCCGGCCTACAAGCACAGATACGCAGTATTTT,CSVRPTSTDTQYF
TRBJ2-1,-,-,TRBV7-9,TGTGCCAGCAGCATACCGGGACACAGACGGCCTGGCAATGAGCAGTTCTTC,CASSIPGHRRPGNEQFF
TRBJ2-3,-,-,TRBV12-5,TGTGCTAGTGGTTTCAGCGTTACGCAGTATTTT,CASGFSVTQYF
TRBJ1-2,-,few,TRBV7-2,TGTGCCAGCAGCTTAGCGCTCGGGGGGGGCTACACCTTC,CASSLALGGGYTF
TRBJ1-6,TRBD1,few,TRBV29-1,TGCAGCGTTGCGCGTGGCAGGGGGTTGCCCCTCCACTTT,CSVARGRGLPLHF
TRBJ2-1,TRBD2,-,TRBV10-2,TGCGCCATCTGTGTCCAGAGCGGGGGTAGCAATGAGCAGTTCTTC,CAICVQSGGSNEQFF
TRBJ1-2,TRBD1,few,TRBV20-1,TGCAGTGCTAGAGATGGACAGGTGAATGGCTACACCTTC,CSARDGQVNGYTF
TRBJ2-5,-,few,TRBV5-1,TGCGCCAGCAGCTTGGAACCTGCGTTGGACGAGACCCAGTACTTC,CASSLEPALDETQYF
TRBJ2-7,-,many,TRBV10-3,TGTGCCATCAGGGCGAGCAGCCACGAGCAGTACTTC,CAIRASSHEQYF
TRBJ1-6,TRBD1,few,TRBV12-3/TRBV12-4,TGTGCCAGCAGTTTAGCCCATCTTTGGACAGGAGGTTATAATTCACCCCTCCACTTT,CASSLAHLWTGGYNSPLHF
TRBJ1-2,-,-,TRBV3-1,TGTGCCAGCAGCCAAGTAGCAGGGGTGAGCTATGGCTACACCTTC,CASSQVAGVSYGYTF
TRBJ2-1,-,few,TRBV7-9,TGTGCCAGCAGCCCCGTGGACTACTACAATGAGCAGTTCTTC,CASSPVDYYNEQFF
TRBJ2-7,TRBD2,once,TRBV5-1,TGCGCCAGCAGCTCTCTCCCTTCGGGGGGGGCCTACTACGAGCAGTACTTC,CASSSLPSGGAYYEQYF
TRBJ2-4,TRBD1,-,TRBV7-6,TGTGCCAGCAGCCTGGGGACAGGGAGGGAAAACATTCAGTACTTC,CASSLGTGRENIQYF
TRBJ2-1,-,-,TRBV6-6,TGTGCCAGCAGTTACCCACCGGATTCCTACAATGAGCAGTTCTTC,CASSYPPDSYNEQFF
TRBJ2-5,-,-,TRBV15,TGTGCCACCAGCAGAGATAGGGGACCGAAGACCCAGTACTTC,CATSRDRGPKTQYF
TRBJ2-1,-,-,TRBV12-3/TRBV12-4,TGTGCCAGCATCCAGACCGCCAACAATGAGCAGTTCTTC,CASIQTANNEQFF
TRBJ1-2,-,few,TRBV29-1,TGCAGCGTTGGGCGAGACTATGGCTACACCTTC,CSVGRDYGYTF
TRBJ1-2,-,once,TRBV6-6,TGTGCCAGCAGACCCGAGGACTATGGCTACACCTTC,CASRPEDYGYTF
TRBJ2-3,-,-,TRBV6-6,TGTGCCAGCAGCCGGGGGACAGCAGATACGCAGTATTTT,CASSRGTADTQYF
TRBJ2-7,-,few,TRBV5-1,TGCGCCAGCAGCCCGGCCGTCTCCTACGAGCAGTACTTC,CASSPAVSYEQYF
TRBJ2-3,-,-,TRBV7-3,TGTGCCAGCAGCTTGCATCCTACCGGGAGAGGCACAGATACGCAGTATTTT,CASSLHPTGRGTDTQYF
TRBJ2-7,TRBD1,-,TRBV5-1,TGCGCCAGCAGCTTGAACAGGGGGCACTTTCGGGAGCAGTACTTC,CASSLNRGHFREQYF
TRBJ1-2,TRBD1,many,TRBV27,TGTGCCAGCAGGGGACAGGGGGCGATCTATGGCTACACCTTC,CASRGQGAIYGYTF
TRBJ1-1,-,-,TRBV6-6,TGTGCCAGCAGTTTCCGGGGTTTTCGGAACACTGAAGCTTTCTTT,CASSFRGFRNTEAFF
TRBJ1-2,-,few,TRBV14,TGTGCCAGCAGCCAAGATCCGGTCGGGAGGGACTACACCTTC,CASSQDPVGRDYTF
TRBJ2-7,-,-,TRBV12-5,TGTGCTAGTGGTTTGACTTCCTACGAGCAGTACTTC,CASGLTSYEQYF
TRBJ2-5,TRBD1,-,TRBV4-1,TGCGCCAGCACTGGGACAGGGGGAGAAGAAGAGACCCAGTACTTC,CASTGTGGEEETQYF
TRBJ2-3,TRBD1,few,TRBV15,TGTGCCACCAGCAGAGAAGCCGGGACAGGCACAGATACGCAGTATTTT,CATSREAGTGTDTQYF
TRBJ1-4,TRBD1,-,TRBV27,TGTGCCAGCAGGACCAGGGGGTCGGAGGAAAAACTGTTTTTT,CASRTRGSEEKLFF
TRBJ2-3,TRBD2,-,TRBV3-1,TGTGCCAGCAGCCCCCTAGCGGGCGTCACAGATACGCAGTATTTT,CASSPLAGVTDTQYF
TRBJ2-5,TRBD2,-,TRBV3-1,TGTGCCAGCAGCCAAGCCCGCCCGGGACTAGCGGGATCAAACCAAGAGACCCAGTACTTC,CASSQARPGLAGSNQETQYF
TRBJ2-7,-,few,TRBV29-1,TGCAGCGCATTGGGGCAGAGTTACTACGAGCAGTACTTC,CSALGQSYYEQYF
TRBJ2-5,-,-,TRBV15,TGTGCCACCAGCAGCCAGGAGGAGACCCAGTACTTC,CATSSQEETQYF
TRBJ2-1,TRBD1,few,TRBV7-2,TGTGCCAGCAGCTTAGAGGGGATAGGACAGGGGGTCTCCTACAATGAGCAGTTCTTC,CASSLEGIGQGVSYNEQFF
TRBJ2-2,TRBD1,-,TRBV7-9,TGTGCCAGCAGCTTCCCCGACAGGGGGCCGGGCACCGGGGAGCTGTTTTTT,CASSFPDRGPGTGELFF
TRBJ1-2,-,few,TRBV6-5,TGTGCCAGCAGACTACAGGGCCACTATGGCTACACCTTC,CASRLQGHYGYTF
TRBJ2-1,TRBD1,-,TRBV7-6,TGTGCCAGCAACTTAGGAGGGACAGGGAATGAGCAGTTCTTC,CASNLGGTGNEQFF
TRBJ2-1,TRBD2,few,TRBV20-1,TGCAGTGCTAGCGGCTCGGGACTAGCAAGGAATGAGCAGTTCTTC,CSASGSGLARNEQFF
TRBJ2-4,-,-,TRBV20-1,TGCAGTGCTTTTAGCGCGGGTCTAGCCAAAAACATTCAGTACTTC,CSAFSAGLAKNIQYF
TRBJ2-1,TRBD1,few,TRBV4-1,TGCGCCAGCACCCTCGACAGGGCCGGTGAGCAGTTCTTC,CASTLDRAGEQFF
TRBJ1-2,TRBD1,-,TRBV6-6,TGTGCCAGCAGTTACGGGACAGGGAGAAGCCCTAACTATGGCTACACCTTC,CASSYGTGRSPNYGYTF
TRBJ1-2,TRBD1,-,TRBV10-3,TGTGCCATCAGTGAAGACAGGGCCGGCTATGGCTACACCTTC,CAISEDRAGYGYTF
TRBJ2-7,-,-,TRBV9,TGTGCCAGCAGCGTAGCGGGGGCTTCCTGCGAGCAGTACTTC,CASSVAGASCEQYF
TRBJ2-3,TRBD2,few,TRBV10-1,TGCGCCAGCAGTTCCCGGGAGGTCACAGATACGCAGTATTTT,CASSSREVTDTQYF
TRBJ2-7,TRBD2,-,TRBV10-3,TGTGCCATCAGTGACGGGCGGGAGATGGCCGAGCAGTACTTC,CAISDGREMAEQYF